The sequence of this T cell receptor (beta chain) was determined in a study of cytomegalovirus exposure and HLA in healthy donors. Study-wide points: Among TCR sequences, most were rare, though some public TCRs appeared in many donors.

The CDR3 contains 16 residues. The PCR employed 60 Vbeta primers together with 13 Jbeta primers. The protocol was immunoSEQ multiplex PCR, while the TCRdb copy is restricted to in-frame clones and leaves out a portion. The sample yields 140,000 or so clones, over 75% seen once. Comments on this clone: Its cognate antigen is unknown.

The chain uses TRBV1 and TRBJ1-1; the D call in the table, TRBD1, was not verified against the DNA. TRBV1 corresponds to a pseudogene. The sequence was obtained from a woman under 40 in good health and CMV-seronegative. The sequenced material came from PBMCs. DNA for the CDR3: TGCACCAGCAGCCAAGAAAAGAGGACAGGGGGCACTGAAGCTTTCTTT. Translation: CTSSQEKRTGGTEAFF.